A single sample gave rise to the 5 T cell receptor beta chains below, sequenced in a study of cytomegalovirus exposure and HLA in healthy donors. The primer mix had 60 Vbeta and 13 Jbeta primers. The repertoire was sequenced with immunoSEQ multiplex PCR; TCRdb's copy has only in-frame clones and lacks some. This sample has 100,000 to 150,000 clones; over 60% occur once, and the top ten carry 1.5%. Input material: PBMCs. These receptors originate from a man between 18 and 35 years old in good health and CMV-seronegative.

CDR3 bases: TGTGCCAGCAGCCCGGTAGCGGGATTGGGGGGTGAGCAGTTCTTC. Translation gives CASSPVAGLGGEQFF. V usage is TRBV5-5 and J usage is TRBJ2-1; 8 bases align to TRBD2. The V gene's germline CDR1 is SGHKS and CDR2 YYEKEE (reference sequence). The V gene end was trimmed by 4 bases and the J gene end by 9 bases; junction bases not matched to a gene: 12. This CDR3 comprises 15 residues.

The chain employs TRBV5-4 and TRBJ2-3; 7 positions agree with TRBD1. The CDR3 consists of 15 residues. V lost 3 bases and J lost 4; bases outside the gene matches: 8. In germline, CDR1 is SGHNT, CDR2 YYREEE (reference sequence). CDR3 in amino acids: CASSSQSTGADTQYF. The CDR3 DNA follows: TGTGCCAGCAGCTCCCAGAGCACAGGGGCAGATACGCAGTATTTT.

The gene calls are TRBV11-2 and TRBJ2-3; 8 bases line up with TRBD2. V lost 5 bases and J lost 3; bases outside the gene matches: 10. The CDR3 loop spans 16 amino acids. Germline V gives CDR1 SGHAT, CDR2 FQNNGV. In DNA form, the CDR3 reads TGTGCCAGCAGCCCTAGACGAACTAGCGGAACAGATACGCAGTATTTT. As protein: CASSPRRTSGTDTQYF.

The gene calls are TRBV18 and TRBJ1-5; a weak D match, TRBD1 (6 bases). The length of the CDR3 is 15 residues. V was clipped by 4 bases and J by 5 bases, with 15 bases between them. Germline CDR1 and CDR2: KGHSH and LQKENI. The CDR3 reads CASSLTDRLDQPQHF. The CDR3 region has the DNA TGTGCCAGCTCACTTACCGACAGGTTGGATCAGCCCCAGCATTTT.

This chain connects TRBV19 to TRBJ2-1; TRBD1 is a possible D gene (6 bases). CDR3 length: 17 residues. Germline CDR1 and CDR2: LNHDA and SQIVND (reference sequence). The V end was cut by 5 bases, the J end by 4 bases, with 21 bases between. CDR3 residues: CASSAESRGPLYNEQFF. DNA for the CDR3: TGTGCCAGTAGTGCAGAAAGCAGGGGTCCCCTATACAATGAGCAGTTCTTC.